A selection of T cell receptor beta chains follows, all from one sample in a study of OX40 agonist ivuxolimab in advanced cancers. Only in-frame clones appear in the TCRdb table, and some are missing; sequencing was by immunoSEQ multiplex PCR. The sample carries 85,000 to 120,000 clones, approximately 90% recorded once. The source material was CD4+ or CD8+ T cells sorted from blood, sampled in a trial of the OX40 agonist ivuxolimab. All receptors come from an adult with an advanced solid tumor such as melanoma, head and neck, liver or kidney cancer. CDR3s include the opening cysteine and the closing phenylalanine or tryptophan.

v_call	j_call	cdr3_aa
TRBV7-2	TRBJ1-1	CASSLRTGGGTEAFF
TRBV29-1	TRBJ2-7	CSVRDGSYEQYF
TRBV5-1	TRBJ2-1	CASRPAVAGGGEQFF
TRBV27	TRBJ2-7	CASRGGLTAYEQYF
TRBV5-1	TRBJ2-3	CASSFKGTTDTQYF
TRBV9	TRBJ1-6	CASSGEGVGNSPLHF
TRBV13	TRBJ2-2	CASQPATSGGAPANTGELFF
TRBV10-3	TRBJ1-2	CAISETRTLNYGYTF
TRBV19	TRBJ1-2	CASSPTHRGYGYTF
TRBV28	TRBJ2-7	CASTTGSYEQYF
TRBV2	TRBJ2-7	CASSSLGEQYF
TRBV18	TRBJ1-3	CASSPRTGQGSSGNTIYF
TRBV6-6	TRBJ1-1	CASIEPPKRTEAFF
TRBV4-2	TRBJ1-2	CASSQDPGYGYTF
TRBV11-2	TRBJ1-6	CASSIERISPLHF
TRBV7-9	TRBJ1-5	CASSLAGSNQPQHF
TRBV10-3	TRBJ1-5	CAISEGSRGSNQPQHF
TRBV11-2	TRBJ2-3	CASSWYRGGRTDTQYF
TRBV27	TRBJ1-4	CASSQLFTNEKLFF
TRBV7-9	TRBJ1-2	CASSPDWAYGYTF
TRBV21-1	TRBJ1-5	CASSPEGGVNQPQHF
TRBV19	TRBJ2-5	CASSTAGGKETQYF
TRBV6-1	TRBJ1-4	CATHNEKLFF
TRBV11-2	TRBJ1-6	CASSLVYGNSPLHF
TRBV28	TRBJ1-4	CASRIRWGQGNEKLFF
TRBV11-3	TRBJ2-1	CASSLSGSNEQFF
TRBV7-9	TRBJ1-1	CASSPETEAFF
TRBV18	TRBJ1-2	CASSPGQERGYTF
TRBV9	TRBJ2-5	CASSVVDVGETQYF
TRBV5-8	TRBJ1-4	CASSLYEGNEKLFF
TRBV6-6	TRBJ2-7	CASSYRDRGYEQYF
TRBV5-6	TRBJ1-5	CASSLEGQGTPGPQHF
TRBV19	TRBJ2-5	CASSDRGGTETQYF
TRBV5-6	TRBJ1-2	CASSLAGSGTDYGYTF
TRBV5-4	TRBJ2-2	CASSLYGTGELFF
TRBV18	TRBJ1-2	CASSRENYGYTF
TRBV5-1	TRBJ2-3	CASSVTSGGARDTQYF
TRBV5-5	TRBJ2-1	CASSLRTGIPFF
TRBV6-6	TRBJ1-3	CASRPQGSSGNTIYF
TRBV5-1	TRBJ1-3	CASSSYSGNTIYF
TRBV6-1	TRBJ2-7	CASSTIQGISYEQYF
TRBV4-3	TRBJ2-2	CASSQETGGNTGELFF
TRBV19	TRBJ2-2	CASSVFPGELFF
TRBV5-1	TRBJ2-3	CASSPTLRGDGTDTQYF
TRBV9	TRBJ2-2	CASSVNSGGELFF
TRBV6-5	TRBJ1-2	CASSSVSYGYTF
TRBV29-1	TRBJ1-3	CSVETTDSGNTIYF
TRBV7-8	TRBJ2-5	CASSSTGQETQYF
TRBV11-2	TRBJ2-7	CASSYQGYEQYF
TRBV7-9	TRBJ2-2	CASPSGGLNTGELFF